The source of this T cell receptor (beta chain) is a study of PD-1 blockade in classical Hodgkin lymphoma. Across the whole study: Intravenous delivery of nivolumab at 3 mg/kg to patients occurred every 2 weeks. Study-level findings and limits: What caused the repertoire differences, perhaps disease activity or prior therapy, remains undefined.

In regard to this clone: The antigen remains undetermined.

This CDR3 contains 15 residues. Germline V gene sequence: CDR1 LGHNA, CDR2 YNFKEQ. Trimming took off 0 bases at V and 3 bases at J, with 12 bases between the two ends. TCRdb keeps only in-frame clones here, not all; method: immunoSEQ multiplex PCR. The table shows over 60,000 clones, with 71% occurring only once. Exposure to brentuximab vedotin varied, and each patient had relapsed following autologous stem cell transplantation. The rearrangement uses TRBV4-2 and TRBJ2-7; the D gene could be TRBD1 or TRBD2 (5 bases each). The sequences come from peripheral blood mononuclear cells (PBMCs), collected before the second cycle of nivolumab. This clonotype was obtained from a human donor with classical Hodgkin lymphoma. The CDR3 is CASSQDRGIFYEQYF. The CDR3 DNA is TGTGCCAGCAGCCAAGATCGGGGCATCTTCTACGAGCAGTACTTC.